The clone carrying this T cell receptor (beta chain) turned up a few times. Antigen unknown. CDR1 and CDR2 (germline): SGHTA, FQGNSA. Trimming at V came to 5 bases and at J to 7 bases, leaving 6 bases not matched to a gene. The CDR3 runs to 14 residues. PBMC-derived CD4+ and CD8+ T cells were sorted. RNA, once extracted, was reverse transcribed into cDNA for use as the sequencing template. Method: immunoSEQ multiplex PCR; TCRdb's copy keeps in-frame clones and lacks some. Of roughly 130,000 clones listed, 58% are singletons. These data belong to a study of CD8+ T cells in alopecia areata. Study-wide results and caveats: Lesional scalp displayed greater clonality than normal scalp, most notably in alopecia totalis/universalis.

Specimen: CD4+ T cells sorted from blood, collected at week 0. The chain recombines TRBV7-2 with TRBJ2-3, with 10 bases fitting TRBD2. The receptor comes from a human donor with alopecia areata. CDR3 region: CASSVSGGANTQYF. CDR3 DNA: TGTGCCAGCAGCGTCAGCGGGGGGGCAAATACGCAGTATTTT.